The 24 T cell receptor beta chains reported below all come from one sample, sequenced in a study of monozygotic twins with inflammatory bowel disease. After re-calling the 5' RACE reads, TCRdb lists one entry per CDR3 protein, DNA absent. The sample has about 41,000 distinct CDR3 sequences, and its top ten clones hold 5% to 6%. Sequencing used blood. The receptor set was obtained from a human donor with ulcerative colitis or Crohn's disease, or a healthy co-twin of an affected twin (not recorded which).

The genes are TRBV4-1 and TRBJ1-4; TCRdb's D gene call, TRBD1, goes unchecked for lack of DNA. Germline lookup yields CDR1 MGHRA and CDR2 YSYEKL. The CDR3 spans 16 residues. This CDR3 reads CASSQESQGRNEKLFF.

This clonotype is labeled medium-sized (0.01 to 0.1%) based on frequency. The gene calls are TRBV5-6 and TRBJ2-1; the D call of TRBD1 rests on TCRdb alone, since no DNA is present to check it. This CDR3 is built from 16 residues. Germline V CDR1 and CDR2: SGHDT, YYEEEE. CDR3 sequence: CASSTLGQGAIDEQFF.

The V and J genes are TRBV28 and TRBJ1-2. Per the germline V gene, CDR1 is MDHEN and CDR2 is SYDVKM. The CDR3 is made up of 17 amino acids. The chain's CDR3 is CASSPNWLGRKNYGYTF.

The chain links TRBV5-6 to TRBJ1-2; the D gene TCRdb calls, TRBD1, cannot be checked with no DNA. Germline V gene lookup returns CDR1 SGHDT and CDR2 YYEEEE. This CDR3 is built from 15 residues. CDR3 region: CASSRNDRPNYGYTF.

The chain employs TRBV6-6 and TRBJ1-6; TCRdb proposes TRBD1, but this gene call is untestable without DNA. This CDR3 spans 14 amino acids. In germline, CDR1 is MNHNY, CDR2 SVGAGI (reference sequence). CDR3 in amino acids: CASSLSRGNSPLHF.

The chain joins TRBV5-1 to TRBJ2-7. Germline V CDR1 and CDR2: SGHRS, YFSETQ. The CDR3 has 13 residues. CDR3 residues: CASSFTSSYEQYF.

The V gene is TRBV20-1, the J gene TRBJ2-1. CDR3 size: 15 residues. Germline V gene sequence: CDR1 DFQATT, CDR2 SNEGSKA (reference sequence). CDR3: CSARDRQYRYNEQFF.

The rearrangement links TRBV5-6 to TRBJ2-5; checking the TCRdb D call of TRBD1 is not possible without DNA. The CDR3 is 15 residues long. In germline, CDR1 is SGHDT, CDR2 YYEEEE. CDR3 amino acids: CASSRLGQGGETQYF. The whole variable domain, remainder taken from reference TRBV5-6 and TRBJ2-5, is DAGVTQSPTHLIKTRGQQVTLRCSPKSGHDTVSWYQQALGQGPQFIFQYYEEEERQRGNFPDRFSGHQFPNYSSELNVNALLLGDSALYLCASSRLGQGGETQYFGPGTRLLVL.

The V call is TRBV28, the J call TRBJ2-7. CDR3 length: 13 residues. Germline CDR1 reads MDHEN; CDR2 reads SYDVKM. The CDR3 sequence: CASSLRSPYEQYF.

This chain links TRBV10-2 with TRBJ1-1; TCRdb's D call of TRBD1 is untestable without DNA. In germline, CDR1 is WSHSY, CDR2 SAAADI. This CDR3 has 13 residues. The CDR3 here is CASGRQENTEAFF.

The chain carries TRBV5-1 and TRBJ2-1; TCRdb's D gene call, TRBD2, goes unchecked for lack of DNA. The CDR3 length is 16 residues. Looked up from germline, CDR1 is SGHRS and CDR2 is YFSETQ. The chain's CDR3 is CASSLGGAGGGNEQFF.

The V gene is TRBV20-1, the J gene TRBJ2-2; TCRdb selects TRBD2, and the lack of DNA leaves this call unchecked. This CDR3 contains 13 residues. The germline V gene encodes CDR1 DFQATT and CDR2 SNEGSKA (reference sequence). CDR3: CSARLAGTGELFF.

This chain links TRBV5-6 with TRBJ2-3; there is no DNA to check the TCRdb D call of TRBD1. This CDR3 is 14 amino acids long. Germline V gene sequence: CDR1 SGHDT, CDR2 YYEEEE. CDR3 sequence reads: CASPNWTFTDTQYF.

J is TRBJ2-1 and V is TRBV11-2; absent DNA, TCRdb's TRBD2 call cannot be checked. The CDR3 loop spans 15 amino acids. In germline, CDR1 is SGHAT, CDR2 FQNNGV. This CDR3 is CASSLDRTSSNEQFF.

The rearrangement links TRBV5-1 to TRBJ1-1; TCRdb indicates TRBD1, and absent DNA this call remains unverified. The CDR3 covers 15 residues. Germline V gene lookup returns CDR1 SGHRS and CDR2 YFSETQ. CDR3 sequence: CASSLGGGSNTEAFF.

The V gene is TRBV12-3 or TRBV12-4, the J gene TRBJ2-7; no DNA is available, so the TRBD1 call from TCRdb remains unchecked. The CDR3 is 15 residues long. The CDR3 region is CASSFRGTDSYEQYF.

This chain connects TRBV20-1 to TRBJ2-1; TCRdb designates TRBD2, a call that cannot be tested without DNA. CDR1 is DFQATT and CDR2 is SNEGSKA in the germline V gene (reference sequence). This CDR3 region has 15 residues. CDR3 sequence: CSARDDERGGRGQFF.

The chain links TRBV12-3 or TRBV12-4 to TRBJ1-4; TCRdb calls TRBD1, which cannot be checked without DNA. This CDR3 is 15 amino acids long. The CDR3: CASNIGGGTNEKLFF.

The V gene is TRBV18, the J gene TRBJ1-1; TCRdb names TRBD1, which stays unverified in the absence of DNA. Germline CDR1 is KGHSH and CDR2 is LQKENI. This CDR3 has 13 amino acids. The CDR3 reads CASSQGGNTEAFF. The whole variable domain, remainder taken from reference TRBV18 and TRBJ1-1, is NAGVMQNPRHLVRRRGQEARLRCSPMKGHSHVYWYRQLPEEGLKFMVYLQKENIIDESGMPKERFSAEFPKEGPSILRIQQVVRGDSAAYFCASSQGGNTEAFFGQGTRLTVV.

This chain connects TRBV20-1 to TRBJ1-2. The CDR3 consists of 13 residues. Germline-derived CDR1 and CDR2 are DFQATT and SNEGSKA (reference sequence). This chain's CDR3 is CSVLSYSSYGYTF.

V usage is TRBV11-2 and J usage is TRBJ1-1; the TCRdb D gene call, TRBD1, has no DNA to confirm it. Germline lookup yields CDR1 SGHAT and CDR2 FQNNGV. The CDR3 is 15 amino acids. The chain's CDR3 is CASSFPRQGVTEAFF.

This chain connects TRBV12-3 or TRBV12-4 to TRBJ1-1; TCRdb's assignment of TRBD1 cannot be checked, as there is no DNA. This CDR3 is 13 amino acids long. The CDR3 loop is CASSGRDRERAFF.

J is TRBJ2-7 and V is TRBV5-6; TCRdb lists TRBD1, though no DNA is available to test this call. The germline gives CDR1 SGHDT, CDR2 YYEEEE. The CDR3 has 15 amino acids. The chain's CDR3 is CASSLVSSEPGQGYF. Full variable domain (rest looked up from reference TRBV5-6 and TRBJ2-7): DAGVTQSPTHLIKTRGQQVTLRCSPKSGHDTVSWYQQALGQGPQFIFQYYEEEERQRGNFPDRFSGHQFPNYSSELNVNALLLGDSALYLCASSLVSSEPGQGYFGPGTRLTVT.

The rearrangement links TRBV5-5 to TRBJ1-6; TCRdb names TRBD1, which stays unverified in the absence of DNA. Germline values: CDR1 SGHKS, CDR2 YYEKEE (reference sequence). The CDR3 extends over 14 amino acids. The CDR3 is CASSPTGGNSPLHF.